One TCR beta chain is described in this entry. This clone is a singleton in its sample. Its antigen specificity is not known. No base-level quality is on record; no much larger clone is a single base apart. Using the deep immunoSEQ assay, TCR CDR3 regions were amplified from genomic DNA by multiplex PCR. Genomic DNA extracted from each cell subset was distributed evenly over all wells of several immunoSEQ 96-well plates, and each plate served as one replicate. For sorted subsets, about 200 ng genomic DNA, equal to 30,000 or so T cell genomes, was loaded into each replicate PCR. Purified libraries were measured with a Qubit 3.0 fluorometer, size-checked on a Bioanalyzer 2100, and measured again with the KAPA Library Quantification kit. Every immunoSEQ 96-well plate was sequenced on a separate single-read 150-cycle Illumina NextSeq 550 flow cell. As for the authors' bioinformatics: The immunoSEQ output contained only junctional sequences without quality scores, so filtering could not match that applied to full-length reads. To assign V/J genes and CDR3, sequences were annotated using PyIR, a Python wrapper for IgBLAST v1.9, with IMGT germline references. Reads were removed for weak V/J assignments (E-value above 1e-6), missing CDR3, stop codons, out-of-frame junctions, or ambiguous translated residues. V3J clonotypes were defined as sequences sharing an identical inferred V gene, J gene, and CDR3 amino acid sequence. Percentage overlap between repertoires was calculated by dividing the number of shared unique clonotypes by the size of the smaller repertoire. Richness of each repertoire was evaluated using RTK rarefaction, the Chao1 estimator, and Recon v2.1 estimates of unobserved clonotypes. Generation probabilities for all TCRbeta clonotypes obtained by the gDNA method from four donors were computed using OLGA. TCRdb obtained this table from immuneACCESS and retained in-frame rearrangements with V and J assigned. These tables miss some clones; where compared with another copy, unresolved V genes account for less than half of the shortfall, and the remainder is unexplained. For V, J and clone size, that table is used; D and trimming come from the DNA. The sample profile shows some 580,000 clones; more than 95% of them were found once. The top ten hold less than 0.065% of the sample.

This sample stems from a study of shared clonotypes between healthy human individuals (dated by TCRdb to 2018 to 2021). At the level of the whole study: A couple of women and a few men aged 18 to 49 years were included in the cohort. For each donor, CD4 naive and CD4 memory were each given three plates, CD8 naive was given two plates, and CD8 memory was given one plate. To estimate repertoire size and how much clonotype sharing occurs between individuals, the study deeply sequenced the blood TCR repertoires of 5 or 6 healthy adults. Libraries were prepared and TCR repertoires were sequenced by different laboratories using diverse techniques, in order to increase sequencing depth and limit assay-specific biases. Leukapheresis yielded between about 0.9 and 8.9 billion PBMCs per donor.

What the work shows at the level of the full study, not this receptor alone: Based on pairwise subsampling, the degree of clonotype sharing among donors was expected to be affected by sequencing depth. Compared with non-shared clonotypes, clonotypes shared by all four sorted-subset donors had higher generation probabilities. The small number of donors limited the genetic and exposure-history diversity represented. Incomplete sequencing was indicated by rarefaction of sorted-subset datasets, despite the large sequencing depth. Sampling was restricted to blood, and TCR repertoires in tissues likely differ from the TCR repertoires found in blood. Estimated clonotype richness was generally larger for naive than for memory subsets. Sharing across a handful of donors was observed for about 5% of naive CD4, less than 4% of naive CD8, about 2.5% of memory CD4, and around 0.4% of memory CD8 clonotypes.

The donors were healthy, HIV-negative adults with no recently reported acute infections or vaccinations. Every donor was a Caucasian adult living in Nashville, Tennessee, USA. Magnetic negative selection was used to enrich CD4+ T cells, after which naive cells were positively selected on CD45RA and the negative fraction became the memory subset. After blood collection by leukapheresis, PBMCs were isolated using Ficoll-Histopaque density gradient centrifugation and then cryopreserved in the vapor phase of liquid nitrogen. Analytical flow cytometry was used to check the purity and quantity of every magnetically sorted T cell population. From each sorted fraction, genomic DNA was isolated and quantified by UV absorbance on a Nanodrop 2000c. The sample was naive CD4+ T cells sorted from blood. Taken with the paper, the label for cell subset or site translates to: CD45RA+ positively selected. The TCR was taken from a woman aged 25 to 39 in good health.

The CDR3 is CASSPVPRGRSETQYF. The DNA sequence is given as TGTGCCAGCTCACCAGTTCCCAGGGGGCGCTCGGAGACCCAGTACTTC. The V and J genes are TRBV18 and TRBJ2-5; 8 bases in the middle match TRBD1. Trimming removed 2 bases from V and 5 bases from J; the gene matches leave 10 bases unexplained. CDR3 length: 16 amino acids, cysteine to phenylalanine. Left in the record is the CDR3 DNA by itself, 48 bases read in frame from the first base. As encoded in the germline V gene, CDR1 is KGHSH while CDR2 is LQKENI. Reference TRBV18 and TRBJ2-5 proteins supply the regions before and after the CDR3; the full variable domain is: NAGVMQNPRHLVRRRGQEARLRCSPMKGHSHVYWYRQLPEEGLKFMVYLQKENIIDESGMPKERFSAEFPKEGPSILRIQQVVRGDSAAYFCASSPVPRGRSETQYFGPGTRLLVL.